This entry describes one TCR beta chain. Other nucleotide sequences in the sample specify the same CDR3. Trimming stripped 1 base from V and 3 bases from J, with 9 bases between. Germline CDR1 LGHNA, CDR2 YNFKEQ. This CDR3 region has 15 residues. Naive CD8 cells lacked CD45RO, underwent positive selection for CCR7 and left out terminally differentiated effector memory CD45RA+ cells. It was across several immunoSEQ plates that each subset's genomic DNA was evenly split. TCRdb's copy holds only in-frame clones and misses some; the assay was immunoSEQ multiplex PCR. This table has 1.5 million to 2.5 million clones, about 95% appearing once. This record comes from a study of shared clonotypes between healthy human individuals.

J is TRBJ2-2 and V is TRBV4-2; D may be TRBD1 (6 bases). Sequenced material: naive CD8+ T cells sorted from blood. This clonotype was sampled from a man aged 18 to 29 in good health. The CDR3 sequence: CASSQGPGDTGELFF. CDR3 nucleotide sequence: TGTGCCAGCAGCCAAGGACCAGGGGACACCGGGGAGCTGTTTTTT.